Listed below are T cell receptor beta chains from one sample, sequenced in a study of T cells after somatic rescue of genetic block. Profiling relied on immunoSEQ multiplex PCR, and the TCRdb table lists in-frame clones only, not all of them. The sample includes 55,000 to 75,000 clones, about 90% of them seen just once. The sample taken for sequencing was peripheral blood mononuclear cells (PBMCs). These receptors all stem from a man in his forties or fifties. Each CDR3 is given with its conserved first and last residue. D genes are given only for firm matches. Not every row has a clone size; where given, it reads once, few, many or a size class.

>-|TRBV6-5|-|TRBJ1-6
CASSKGSYGDSPLHF
TGTGCCAGCAGTAAAGGGTCATACGGGGATTCACCCCTCCACTTT
>-|TRBV6-1|-|TRBJ2-7
CASSEGQTLVYEQYF
TGTGCCAGCAGTGAGGGCCAGACACTCGTCTACGAGCAGTACTTC
>few|TRBV7-9|-|TRBJ1-1
CASSLPGELNAEAFF
TGTGCCAGCAGCTTACCAGGGGAACTAAACGCTGAAGCTTTCTTT
>-|TRBV6-5|TRBD2|TRBJ2-1
CATRLAVYNEQFF
TGTGCCACTCGACTAGCGGTCTACAATGAGCAGTTCTTC
>-|TRBV10-2|-|TRBJ1-2
CASKEGVRDGYTF
TGCGCCAGCAAAGAGGGGGTTAGGGACGGCTACACCTTC
>-|TRBV4-1|-|TRBJ2-7
CASSQEPLDGIPYEQYF
TGCGCCAGCAGCCAAGAACCTCTGGACGGAATACCCTACGAGCAGTACTTC
>-|TRBV5-6|TRBD1|TRBJ2-1
CASSLGTGQVLGNEQFF
TGTGCCAGCAGCTTGGGAACGGGACAGGTGTTAGGAAATGAGCAGTTCTTC
>once|TRBV2|-|TRBJ1-6
CASSFSQGGHSPLHF
TGTGCCAGCAGTTTTTCACAGGGCGGGCATTCACCCCTCCACTTT
>-|TRBV7-2|TRBD1|TRBJ1-5
CASSLARDSGGQPQHF
TGTGCCAGCAGCTTAGCCCGGGACAGCGGAGGTCAGCCCCAGCATTTT
>-|TRBV5-1|TRBD1|TRBJ1-2
CASSLVDRNYGYTF
TGCGCCAGCAGCTTGGTGGACAGGAACTATGGCTACACCTTC
>-|TRBV5-1|-|TRBJ2-5
CASSLRGLDQETQYF
TGCGCCAGCAGCTTAAGAGGGCTGGATCAAGAGACCCAGTACTTC
>once|TRBV6-1|TRBD2|TRBJ2-1
CASTRLARGRGEQFF
TGTGCCAGCACGAGACTAGCGCGAGGTAGGGGTGAGCAGTTCTTC
>-|TRBV5-1|-|TRBJ2-7
CASSFWGTHEQYF
TGCGCCAGCAGCTTTTGGGGTACCCACGAGCAGTACTTC
>-|TRBV11-2|TRBD2|TRBJ2-7
CASSFRAGDREQYF
TGTGCCAGCAGCTTCCGAGCGGGGGATCGCGAGCAGTACTTC
>-|TRBV10-1|-|TRBJ2-3
CASSEWGGRTDTQYF
TGCGCCAGCAGTGAATGGGGGGGCCGGACAGATACGCAGTATTTT
>-|TRBV4-2|TRBD2|TRBJ2-1
CASSQDASGRYNEQFF
TGTGCCAGCAGCCAAGACGCTAGCGGGAGGTACAATGAGCAGTTCTTC
>-|TRBV19|TRBD1|TRBJ2-7
CASRGQGMYEQYF
TGTGCCAGTAGGGGACAGGGCATGTACGAGCAGTACTTC
>-|TRBV6-6|-|TRBJ2-7
CASSLGWASSYEQYF
TGTGCCAGCAGCCTAGGGTGGGCCAGCTCCTACGAGCAGTACTTC
>-|TRBV18|-|TRBJ2-7
CASSPNGRLLGLEQYF
TGTGCCAGCTCCCCTAATGGCCGGCTTCTGGGCCTCGAGCAGTACTTC
>-|TRBV7-9|TRBD1|TRBJ1-2
CASSLVGTGGSGYTF
TGTGCCAGCAGCTTAGTAGGGACAGGGGGATCTGGCTACACCTTC
>-|TRBV7-2|TRBD1|TRBJ2-7
CASSESSSRDRAYEQYF
TGTGCCAGCAGCGAGAGCTCTTCACGGGACAGGGCCTACGAGCAGTACTTC
>-|TRBV4-2|TRBD1|TRBJ1-6
CASSPTTGDSSPLHF
TGTGCCAGCAGCCCCACGACAGGGGACTCTTCACCCCTCCACTTT
>-|TRBV11-2|-|TRBJ2-2
CASSLVEYGGELFF
TGTGCCAGCAGCTTAGTGGAATATGGCGGGGAGCTGTTTTTT
>-|TRBV6-6|-|TRBJ1-2
CASSYSSVYGYTF
TGTGCCAGCAGTTACTCGAGTGTCTATGGCTACACCTTC
>-|TRBV19|-|TRBJ1-5
CASSMSSNQPQHF
TGTGCCAGTAGTATGTCTAGCAATCAGCCCCAGCATTTT
>-|TRBV30|-|TRBJ1-6
CAWRGGQLNNSPLHF
TGTGCCTGGAGGGGGGGTCAGCTAAATAATTCACCCCTCCACTTT
>-|TRBV7-8|-|TRBJ2-1
CASSTQPTGNEQFF
TGTGCCAGCAGCACACAACCTACAGGGAATGAGCAGTTCTTC
>-|TRBV11-2|-|TRBJ2-7
CASSLGYGVGYEQYF
TGTGCCAGCAGCTTAGGGTACGGAGTCGGCTACGAGCAGTACTTC
>-|TRBV19|-|TRBJ1-1
CASSASGTPMNTEAFF
TGTGCCAGTAGTGCCTCAGGGACACCCATGAACACTGAAGCTTTCTTT
>-|TRBV6-5|-|TRBJ2-7
CASRARGLSSYEQYF
TGTGCCAGCAGAGCCCGAGGGCTAAGCTCCTACGAGCAGTACTTC
>-|TRBV7-9|-|TRBJ2-1
CASSLARTAGGWNEQFF
TGTGCCAGCAGCTTAGCGAGGACTGCCGGCGGATGGAATGAGCAGTTCTTC
>once|TRBV2|TRBD1|TRBJ2-7
CASSGDRGDYEQYF
TGTGCCAGCAGCGGGGACAGGGGCGATTACGAGCAGTACTTC
>-|TRBV6-1|-|TRBJ1-4
CASRGRRGEEKLFF
TGTGCCAGCAGGGGTCGCAGGGGAGAGGAAAAACTGTTTTTT
>-|TRBV7-9|TRBD1|TRBJ1-5
CASSSGTGSWRGQPQHF
TGTGCCAGCAGCTCCGGGACAGGGAGCTGGAGGGGTCAGCCCCAGCATTTT
>-|TRBV13|-|TRBJ2-1
CASSSTATYYNEQFF
TGTGCCAGCAGCTCGACGGCCACCTACTACAATGAGCAGTTCTTC
>-|TRBV2|-|TRBJ2-3
CASSQQYSGTQYF
TGTGCCAGCAGTCAACAATATAGCGGTACGCAGTATTTT
>-|TRBV7-2|-|TRBJ2-3
CASSLFADTQYF
TGTGCCAGCAGCTTATTCGCAGATACGCAGTATTTT
>-|TRBV2|TRBD2|TRBJ2-1
CASSEGEGTYNEQFF
TGTGCCAGCAGTGAAGGGGAGGGAACCTACAATGAGCAGTTCTTC
>-|TRBV14|-|TRBJ1-3
CASSQDRGSGNTIYF
TGTGCCAGCAGCCAAGATCGAGGGTCCGGAAACACCATATATTTT
>-|TRBV2|TRBD2|TRBJ2-5
CASSERGTETQYF
TGTGCCAGCAGTGAGCGGGGGACGGAGACCCAGTACTTC
>-|TRBV10-1|TRBD1|TRBJ2-2
CASGTGGDAGELFF
TGCGCCAGCGGGACAGGGGGGGACGCCGGGGAGCTGTTTTTT
>-|TRBV5-1|-|TRBJ2-7
CASSLDGYEQYF
TGCGCCAGCAGCTTAGACGGCTACGAGCAGTACTTC
>-|TRBV27|-|TRBJ2-7
CASSSSTVYEQYF
TGTGCCAGCAGCTCCTCGACAGTCTACGAGCAGTACTTC
>-|TRBV6-6|TRBD1|TRBJ1-3
CASGGTEAGNTIYF
TGTGCCAGCGGCGGGACAGAAGCAGGAAACACCATATATTTT
>-|TRBV14|TRBD2|TRBJ2-7
CASSQVMGLAVYEQYF
TGTGCCAGCAGCCAAGTTATGGGACTAGCGGTGTACGAGCAGTACTTC
>-|TRBV28|-|TRBJ2-7
CASTPAWNRAAEQYF
TGTGCCAGCACCCCAGCGTGGAACAGGGCCGCCGAGCAGTACTTC
>once|TRBV18|-|TRBJ2-3
CASSDHLSTYTDTQYF
TGTGCCAGCTCAGACCACCTGTCTACTTACACAGATACGCAGTATTTT
>-|TRBV11-2|TRBD2|TRBJ2-1
CASSWTSPGDEQFF
TGTGCCAGCAGCTGGACTAGTCCCGGGGATGAGCAGTTCTTC
>-|TRBV18|-|TRBJ2-1
CASSPNNEQFF
TGTGCCAGCTCACCAAACAATGAGCAGTTCTTC
>few|TRBV25-1|-|TRBJ1-1
CASSGGGNTEAFF
TGTGCCAGCAGTGGAGGGGGGAACACTGAAGCTTTCTTT
>-|TRBV7-2|-|TRBJ2-7
CASSLVRAEYEQYF
TGTGCCAGCAGCTTAGTGAGGGCAGAATACGAGCAGTACTTC
>once|TRBV2|-|TRBJ2-1
CASSEQLAHEQFF
TGTGCCAGCAGTGAGCAGCTAGCCCATGAGCAGTTCTTC
>-|TRBV7-2|-|TRBJ2-1
CASSLRLGSRNEQFF
TGTGCCAGCAGCTTAAGACTCGGGAGTCGGAATGAGCAGTTCTTC
>-|TRBV4-1|-|TRBJ1-1
CASSQPGQRNTEAFF
TGCGCCAGCAGCCAGCCGGGACAACGGAACACTGAAGCTTTCTTT
>-|TRBV11-2|-|TRBJ1-1
CASSRPRGMNTEAFF
TGTGCCAGCAGCAGGCCCCGGGGGATGAACACTGAAGCTTTCTTT
>-|TRBV5-6|-|TRBJ2-1
CASSPGANYNEQFF
TGTGCCAGCAGCCCCGGGGCTAACTACAATGAGCAGTTCTTC
>-|TRBV27|-|TRBJ1-6
CASRFRRGDSPLHF
TGTGCCAGCAGGTTCCGCAGGGGAGATTCACCCCTCCACTTT
>-|TRBV18|-|TRBJ2-7
CASSQDRHYEQYF
TGTGCCAGCTCTCAAGACAGGCACTACGAGCAGTACTTC
>-|TRBV10-1|TRBD1|TRBJ2-2
CASRPGQGAAGELFF
TGCGCCAGCAGACCGGGACAGGGGGCCGCCGGGGAGCTGTTTTTT
>-|TRBV19|-|TRBJ2-7
CASSIDLYPREENEQYF
TGTGCCAGTAGTATAGATCTGTATCCCCGGGAAGAAAACGAGCAGTACTTC